These 25 T cell receptor beta chains came from one sample sequenced in a study of blood T cell repertoires in COVID-19. The method was immunoSEQ multiplex PCR; TCRdb's version includes in-frame clones alone and lacks a portion of them. Of 380,000 or so clones in the sample, around 84% were seen once. The source material was peripheral blood. The receptors originated from a human donor with acute or convalescent COVID-19. The donor label of this sample is uncertain.

Only a few counts were recorded for this clone. The chain is built from TRBV5-6 and TRBJ2-3; maybe TRBD2 (7 bases). Germline CDR1 and CDR2: SGHDT and YYEEEE. The V end lost 1 base, the J end lost 4 bases, and 13 bases lay between the germline ends. The CDR3 consists of 15 residues. CDR3 nucleotide sequence: TGTGCCAGCAGCTTGAAAGGGGGGGCCTCAGATACGCAGTATTTT. The encoded protein is CASSLKGGASDTQYF.

This chain connects TRBV6-6 to TRBJ2-1; D is possibly TRBD2 (5 bases). Trimming took 2 bases from V and 8 from J, leaving 10 bases between them. The CDR3 spans 13 residues. In germline, CDR1 is MNHNY, CDR2 SVGAGI (reference sequence). The CDR3 is CASSYLGEYEQFF. The CDR3 bases are TGTGCCAGCAGTTACCTCGGGGAGTATGAGCAGTTCTTC.

CDR3 DNA sequence: TGTGCCAGCAGCTTTGAGGCTGGCACCCACTATGGCTACACCTTC. Translation: CASSFEAGTHYGYTF. The chain joins TRBV7-9 to TRBJ1-2; D unresolved. Germline V gives CDR1 SEHNR, CDR2 FQNEAQ (reference sequence). The ends were cut back, 3 bases at V and 3 bases at J, with 14 bases in the middle. The CDR3 is 15 amino acids.

The chain joins TRBV29-1 to TRBJ1-2; D ambiguous. V lost 7 bases, J lost 5 bases, and 17 bases lay in between. The V gene's germline CDR1 is SQVTM and CDR2 ANQGSEA. The CDR3 sequence is 13 residues long. The CDR3 DNA reads as TGCAGCGGCGGGATAGGTTCATCATATGGCTACACCTTC. The encoded protein is CSGGIGSSYGYTF.

The chain uses TRBV6-5 and TRBJ1-6; D is unresolved. Deletions cut 4 bases from V and 6 bases from J, with 10 bases between. Germline V CDR1 and CDR2: MNHEY, SVGAGI. This CDR3 contains 14 residues. CDR3 region: CASSSGRGNSPLHF. CDR3 nucleotide sequence: TGTGCCAGCAGTTCCGGACGGGGTAATTCACCCCTCCACTTT.

The chain combines TRBV5-8 with TRBJ1-3; no clear D. V dropped 1 base and J dropped 1 base, with 6 bases sitting between them. The CDR3 totals 14 residues. The germline V gene has CDR1 SGHTS and CDR2 YDEGEE. The CDR3 DNA reads TGTGCCAGCAGCTTGCAGGTTTCTGGAAACACCATATATTTT. Its translation: CASSLQVSGNTIYF.

The V call is TRBV7-6, the J call TRBJ2-2; possible D gene TRBD2, 5 bases. The CDR3 totals 13 residues. CDR1 and CDR2 (germline): SGHVS, FNYEAQ. Deletions cut 2 bases from V and 7 bases from J, with 8 bases between. The CDR3 reads CASSLMEVGELFF. Written as DNA, the CDR3 is TGTGCCAGCAGCTTAATGGAGGTCGGGGAGCTGTTTTTT.

The CDR3 coding sequence is TGCGCCAGCACCCGGAGTGACAGGGGGTCCGGGGAGCTGTTTTTT. This translates into CASTRSDRGSGELFF. The chain links TRBV5-1 to TRBJ2-2, with 9 bases matching TRBD1. Germline V lookup: CDR1 SGHRS, CDR2 YFSETQ. This CDR3 is built from 15 residues. V was pared by 6 bases and J by 6 bases, with 9 bases of the junction left unmatched.

This clone was seen once. Within the sample, other DNA sequences also encode this same CDR3. CDR3 sequence: CAIGQGNYGYTF. The DNA for the CDR3 is TGTGCCATAGGACAGGGTAACTATGGCTACACCTTC. This sequence joins TRBV28 and TRBJ1-2; the match to TRBD1 covers 8 bases. V shed 10 bases, J shed 1 base, and the junction held 2 bases outside the gene matches. The germline gives CDR1 MDHEN, CDR2 SYDVKM. The CDR3 has 12 amino acids.

The rearrangement uses TRBV7-9 and TRBJ2-7; 9 bases fit TRBD1. This CDR3 spans 14 amino acids. V was clipped by 5 bases and J by 3 bases; unmatched bases: 5. CDR1 and CDR2 (germline): SEHNR, FQNEAQ (reference sequence). CDR3 bases: TGTGCCAGCAGCCGGGACAGGGAGGGCTACGAGCAGTACTTC. Translated: CASSRDREGYEQYF.

This sequence joins TRBV27 and TRBJ1-6; 7 positions match TRBD1. Germline V gene sequence: CDR1 MNHEY, CDR2 SMNVEV (reference sequence). Trimming took 4 bases from V and 9 from J; bases not matched to a gene: 15. The CDR3 is 17 residues long. The CDR3 sequence is CASSSRLDRVRSSPLHF. The CDR3 DNA follows: TGTGCCAGCAGTTCGAGGCTAGACAGGGTCCGGAGTTCACCCCTCCACTTT.

V is TRBV28 and J is TRBJ1-1, with D perhaps TRBD1 (5 bases). Germline V CDR1 and CDR2: MDHEN, SYDVKM. The CDR3 sequence is 18 residues long. The V end was cut by 5 bases, the J end by 0 bases, with 22 bases between. The CDR3 sequence is CASSPPRVLRGMNTEAFF. The CDR3 DNA follows: TGTGCCAGCAGTCCTCCCAGGGTCCTAAGGGGTATGAACACTGAAGCTTTCTTT.

The rearrangement uses TRBV18 and TRBJ1-3, with 8 bases matching TRBD1. CDR3 length: 15 amino acids. The germline gives CDR1 KGHSH, CDR2 LQKENI. V was pared by 3 bases and J by 4 bases, with 5 bases of the junction left unmatched. The CDR3 is CASSPDRGPGNTIYF. The CDR3 nucleotides read TGTGCCAGCTCACCCGACAGGGGACCCGGAAACACCATATATTTT.

The chain joins TRBV4-1 to TRBJ1-2, with 7 bases fitting TRBD1. CDR1 MGHRA and CDR2 YSYEKL come from the germline V gene. After removal of 1 base from V and 6 bases from J, the junction contained 8 bases not matched to a gene. The length of the CDR3 is 15 residues. CDR3 region: CASSQVGTAIDGYTF. DNA of the CDR3: TGCGCCAGCAGCCAAGTCGGGACAGCCATTGATGGCTACACCTTC.

This rearrangement joins TRBV27 to TRBJ2-7; 8 positions agree with TRBD1. Trimming cost V 5 bases and J 3 bases; bases outside gene matches: 3. The CDR3 has 13 residues. The germline gives CDR1 MNHEY, CDR2 SMNVEV (reference sequence). CDR3 in DNA: TGTGCCAGCAGTAGACAGGGGCGCTACGAGCAGTACTTC. This sequence encodes CASSRQGRYEQYF.

This clone showed up just a few times. The chain has TRBV4-1 and TRBJ2-5, with D hard to call. V lost 4 bases, J lost 2 bases, and 8 bases lay in between. Germline CDR1 and CDR2: MGHRA and YSYEKL. This CDR3 spans 13 amino acids. The CDR3 coding sequence is TGCGCCAGCAGCCGTAGAGTACAAGAGACCCAGTACTTC. Translated, it gives CASSRRVQETQYF.

The CDR3 coding sequence is TGTGCCAGCAGTCTACCACTAGGTCCCAATGAGCAGTTCTTC. Amino acids: CASSLPLGPNEQFF. The chain carries TRBV28 and TRBJ2-1; D may be TRBD2 (5 bases). Per the germline V gene, CDR1 is MDHEN and CDR2 is SYDVKM. This CDR3 contains 14 residues. V was clipped by 5 bases and J by 6 bases, with 14 bases between them.

The chain couples TRBV9 to TRBJ2-3; TRBD1 aligns across 11 bases. Looked up from germline, CDR1 is SGDLS and CDR2 is YYNGEE. V gave up 2 bases and J gave up 3 bases; unmatched junction bases: 2. The CDR3 runs to 15 residues. DNA for the CDR3: TGTGCCAGCAGCGTCCGGGACAGGGGGACAGATACGCAGTATTTT. It specifies CASSVRDRGTDTQYF.

The chain is built from TRBV30 and TRBJ2-1, with 10 bases lining up with TRBD2. The CDR3 is 18 residues long. The J segment lost 4 bases and the V segment lost 2 bases, leaving 14 bases of the junction unmatched. Looked up from germline, CDR1 is GTSNPN and CDR2 is SVGIG (reference sequence). CDR3 in amino acids: CAWSRGASGSSGYNEQFF. CDR3 DNA: TGTGCCTGGAGTCGAGGGGCTAGCGGGAGCTCCGGGTACAATGAGCAGTTCTTC.

V usage is TRBV18 and J usage is TRBJ2-3; TRBD1 matches 8 bases. This CDR3 is 16 amino acids long. Trimming at V came to 3 bases and at J to 3 bases, leaving 8 bases not matched to a gene. Germline CDR1 KGHSH, CDR2 LQKENI. The CDR3 reads CASSPAGGRGTDTQYF. For the CDR3, the DNA is TGTGCCAGCTCACCTGCAGGGGGCCGTGGAACAGATACGCAGTATTTT.

In DNA form, the CDR3 reads TGTGCCAGCAGGCTACGGGGAGCGTCTGGAAACACCATATATTTT. Protein sequence: CASRLRGASGNTIYF. The chain couples TRBV27 to TRBJ1-3, with no clear D. CDR3 length: 15 residues. V was shortened by 6 bases and J by 1 base, with 13 bases between the two germline ends. The germline CDR1 and CDR2 sequences are MNHEY and SMNVEV (reference sequence).

The gene calls are TRBV5-6 and TRBJ1-1; D remains unclear. Trimming shortened V by 2 bases and J by 6 bases, and 8 bases separated the two germline ends. The V gene's germline CDR1 is SGHDT and CDR2 YYEEEE. The CDR3 spans 12 residues. This CDR3 is CASSLTAAEAFF. For the CDR3, the DNA is TGTGCCAGCAGCTTAACAGCGGCTGAAGCTTTCTTT.

This chain joins TRBV6-6 and TRBJ1-6; 9 nucleotides match TRBD1. The CDR3 length is 15 residues. V dropped 6 bases and J dropped 7; count of bases not matched to a gene: 7. Germline loops: CDR1 MNHNY, CDR2 SVGAGI (reference sequence). CDR3 in DNA: TGTGCCAGCAGACATCCGGGACAGGGAAATTCACCCCTCCACTTT. It yields the protein CASRHPGQGNSPLHF.

V usage is TRBV5-1 and J usage is TRBJ2-1, with TRBD1 matching 7 bases. Germline V gene sequence: CDR1 SGHRS, CDR2 YFSETQ. Trimming took 4 bases from V and 4 from J; bases not matched to a gene: 2. This CDR3 comprises 13 residues. The chain's CDR3 is CASSQGQYNEQFF. The CDR3 DNA sequence: TGCGCCAGCAGCCAGGGACAGTACAATGAGCAGTTCTTC.

The chain joins TRBV12-3 or TRBV12-4 to TRBJ2-7; maybe TRBD2 (5 bases). V gave up 7 bases and J gave up 7 bases, with 17 bases separating them. The CDR3 covers 13 residues. The CDR3 region has the DNA TGTGCCAGCAAGTACTCGGCCACGGGGGAGCAGTACTTC. Translating gives CASKYSATGEQYF.